The next 7 T cell receptor beta chains were all read from a single sample in a study of blood T cell repertoires in COVID-19. Method: immunoSEQ multiplex PCR; TCRdb's copy keeps in-frame clones and lacks some. The repertoire holds around 320,000 clones, with roughly 87% as singletons. The sample consisted of peripheral blood. The receptors stem from a man between 18 and 29 years old with active or convalescent COVID-19.

This chain connects TRBV19 to TRBJ2-7; no clear D gene. V lost 3 bases, J lost 7 bases, and 19 bases lay in between. The CDR3 is made up of 15 amino acids. Germline loops: CDR1 LNHDA, CDR2 SQIVND (reference sequence). The chain's CDR3 is CASSISQAPSLEQYF. The CDR3 nucleotides read TGTGCCAGTAGTATCTCTCAGGCCCCCAGCTTGGAGCAGTACTTC.

J is TRBJ2-5 and V is TRBV4-1, with TRBD1 as a possible D gene (6 bases). The germline gives CDR1 MGHRA, CDR2 YSYEKL. Trimming took off 0 bases at V and 13 bases at J, with 21 bases between the two ends. This CDR3 comprises 15 residues. CDR3 residues: CASSQDPQGTILRYF. Written as DNA, the CDR3 is TGCGCCAGCAGCCAAGATCCCCAGGGGACGATCCTCCGGTACTTC.

This clone was observed a handful of times. The gene calls are TRBV14 and TRBJ1-1; maybe TRBD1 (6 bases). The CDR3 spans 16 residues. CDR1 and CDR2 from the germline V gene are SGHDN and FVKESK. Trimming removed 0 bases from V and 1 base from J, with 12 bases in between. CDR3 sequence reads: CASSQDSSTGNTEAFF. The CDR3 coding sequence is TGTGCCAGCAGCCAAGATTCCTCGACAGGGAACACTGAAGCTTTCTTT.

The rearrangement joins TRBV6-5 to TRBJ1-2, with D uncertain. Trimming left V 6 bases short and J 4 bases short, with 15 bases between. The CDR3 sequence is 14 residues long. The germline CDR1 and CDR2 sequences are MNHEY and SVGAGI. Written as DNA, the CDR3 is TGTGCCAGCAGACACCGGGAGACAATCTATGGCTACACCTTC. Amino acid sequence: CASRHRETIYGYTF.

The chain combines TRBV20-1 with TRBJ2-1; 10 bases fit TRBD2. V shed 3 bases and J 0 bases; nucleotides not matched to a gene: 5. Germline lookup yields CDR1 DFQATT and CDR2 SNEGSKA (reference sequence). The CDR3 is 16 residues long. For the CDR3, the DNA is TGCAGTGCTAGTGTAGCGGGAGGCGTCTCCTACAATGAGCAGTTCTTC. Translated: CSASVAGGVSYNEQFF.

This sequence joins TRBV9 and TRBJ1-6, with D hard to call. The CDR3 has 18 residues. Looked up from germline, CDR1 is SGDLS and CDR2 is YYNGEE. Trimming shortened V by 3 bases and J by 0 bases, and 16 bases separated the two germline ends. The CDR3 reads CASSATGDKSSYNSPLHF. Here the CDR3 DNA reads TGTGCCAGCAGCGCAACGGGTGATAAGAGCTCCTATAATTCACCCCTCCACTTT.

The chain uses TRBV6-6 and TRBJ2-7; 8 bases are shared with TRBD2. Looked up from germline, CDR1 is MNHNY and CDR2 is SVGAGI (reference sequence). V dropped 4 bases and J dropped 4; count of bases not matched to a gene: 6. This CDR3 is 14 amino acids long. The CDR3: CASSSYSGEYEQYF. As DNA, the CDR3 is TGTGCCAGCAGTTCTTATAGCGGGGAGTACGAGCAGTACTTC.